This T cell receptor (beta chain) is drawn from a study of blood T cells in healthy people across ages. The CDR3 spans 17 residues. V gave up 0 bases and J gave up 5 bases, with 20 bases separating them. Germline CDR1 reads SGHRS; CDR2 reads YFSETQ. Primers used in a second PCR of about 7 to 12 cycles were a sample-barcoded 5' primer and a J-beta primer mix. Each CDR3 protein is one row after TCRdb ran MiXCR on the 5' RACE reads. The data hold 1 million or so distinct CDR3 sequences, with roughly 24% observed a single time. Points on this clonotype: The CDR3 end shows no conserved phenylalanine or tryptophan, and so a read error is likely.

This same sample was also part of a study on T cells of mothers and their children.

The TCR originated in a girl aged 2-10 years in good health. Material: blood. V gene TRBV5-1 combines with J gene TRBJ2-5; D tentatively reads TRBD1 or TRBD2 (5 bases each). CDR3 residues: CASSLGPTGTSSETQYS. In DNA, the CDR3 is TGCGCCAGCAGCTTGGGGCCGACTGGGACGTCGTCGGAGACCCAGTACTCC.